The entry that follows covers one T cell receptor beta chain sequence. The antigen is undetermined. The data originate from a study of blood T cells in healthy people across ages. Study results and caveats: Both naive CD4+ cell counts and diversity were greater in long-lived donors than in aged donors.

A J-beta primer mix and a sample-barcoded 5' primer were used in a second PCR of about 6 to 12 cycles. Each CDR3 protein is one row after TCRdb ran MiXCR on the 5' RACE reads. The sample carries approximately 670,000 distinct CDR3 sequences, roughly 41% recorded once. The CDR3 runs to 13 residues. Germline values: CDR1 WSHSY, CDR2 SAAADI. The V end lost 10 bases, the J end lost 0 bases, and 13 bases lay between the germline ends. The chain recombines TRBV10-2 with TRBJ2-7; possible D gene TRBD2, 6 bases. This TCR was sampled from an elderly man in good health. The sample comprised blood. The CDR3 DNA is TGCGCCATCCTTTTACTAGCCTCCTACGAGCAGTACTTC. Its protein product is CAILLLASYEQYF.